A selection of T cell receptor beta chains follows, all from one sample in a study of cytomegalovirus exposure and HLA in healthy donors. The data were produced by immunoSEQ multiplex PCR, yet TCRdb's version contains in-frame clones alone and is incomplete. This sample yields 110,000 or so clones, of which about 84% are seen a single time; around 5% belongs to the top ten. The sample taken for sequencing was PBMCs. The receptor set was obtained from a man aged 18 to 30 in good health and CMV-seronegative. CDR3s include the opening cysteine and the closing phenylalanine or tryptophan. Each record gives: J gene, V gene, D gene, clone size, CDR3 protein, CDR3 DNA. The D gene is left open where the match is weak. The size of a clone is reported for some rows only, either as once, few or many, or as a class for expanded clones.

j_call: TRBJ2-7
v_call: TRBV6-1
d_call: .
clone_size: .
cdr3_aa: CASSEILGSSYEQYF
cdr3_nt: TGTGCCAGCAGTGAAATCCTGGGGAGCTCCTACGAGCAGTACTTC

j_call: TRBJ1-2
v_call: TRBV19
d_call: TRBD1
clone_size: .
cdr3_aa: CASSSARDRGRGYTF
cdr3_nt: TGTGCCAGTAGCTCGGCACGGGACAGGGGGCGCGGCTACACCTTC

j_call: TRBJ2-1
v_call: TRBV18
d_call: .
clone_size: .
cdr3_aa: CASSPQPGTPFGEQFF
cdr3_nt: TGTGCCAGCTCACCCCAGCCCGGGACACCATTTGGTGAGCAGTTCTTC

j_call: TRBJ2-2
v_call: TRBV11-3
d_call: TRBD2
clone_size: medium-sized
cdr3_aa: CASSLDLAGGHTGELFF
cdr3_nt: TGTGCCAGCAGCTTAGATCTAGCGGGAGGACACACCGGGGAGCTGTTTTTT

j_call: TRBJ2-5
v_call: TRBV7-9
d_call: TRBD2
clone_size: .
cdr3_aa: CASSLKGLGTSGKRETQYF
cdr3_nt: TGTGCCAGCAGCTTAAAGGGGCTCGGGACTAGCGGAAAAAGGGAGACCCAGTACTTC

j_call: TRBJ2-7
v_call: TRBV7-6
d_call: .
clone_size: once
cdr3_aa: CASSPQVGYEQYF
cdr3_nt: TGTGCCAGCAGCCCCCAGGTCGGCTACGAGCAGTACTTC

j_call: TRBJ1-2
v_call: TRBV29-1
d_call: TRBD1
clone_size: .
cdr3_aa: CSVGTGLNYGYTF
cdr3_nt: TGCAGCGTTGGGACAGGCCTAAACTATGGCTACACCTTC

j_call: TRBJ1-2
v_call: TRBV23-1
d_call: .
clone_size: .
cdr3_aa: CASSQAGWCGYTF
cdr3_nt: TGCGCCAGCAGTCAGGCAGGGTGGTGCGGCTACACCTTC

j_call: TRBJ2-1
v_call: TRBV29-1
d_call: .
clone_size: .
cdr3_aa: CTIIGAVSSSYNEQFF
cdr3_nt: TGCACCATTATAGGAGCGGTATCGAGCTCCTACAATGAGCAGTTCTTC

j_call: TRBJ1-2
v_call: TRBV14
d_call: .
clone_size: .
cdr3_aa: CASSQQGIHYGYTF
cdr3_nt: TGTGCCAGCAGCCAACAGGGGATCCACTATGGCTACACCTTC

j_call: TRBJ2-1
v_call: TRBV30
d_call: TRBD2
clone_size: .
cdr3_aa: CAWRGTSGTYNEQFF
cdr3_nt: TGTGCCTGGAGGGGAACTAGCGGTACTTACAATGAGCAGTTCTTC

j_call: TRBJ1-1
v_call: TRBV5-6
d_call: .
clone_size: once
cdr3_aa: CASSLAGWNTEAFF
cdr3_nt: TGTGCCAGCAGCTTGGCAGGGTGGAACACTGAAGCTTTCTTT

j_call: TRBJ2-7
v_call: TRBV28
d_call: .
clone_size: .
cdr3_aa: CASRPQGPYEQYF
cdr3_nt: TGTGCCAGCAGACCTCAGGGGCCCTACGAGCAGTACTTC

j_call: TRBJ1-3
v_call: TRBV5-6
d_call: TRBD1
clone_size: .
cdr3_aa: CASSLGQSSGNTIYF
cdr3_nt: TGTGCCAGCAGCCTGGGACAGAGCTCTGGAAACACCATATATTTT

j_call: TRBJ2-5
v_call: TRBV5-1
d_call: .
clone_size: .
cdr3_aa: CASSLVPDFQETQYF
cdr3_nt: TGCGCCAGCAGCTTGGTTCCAGATTTCCAAGAGACCCAGTACTTC

j_call: TRBJ2-4
v_call: TRBV27
d_call: .
clone_size: .
cdr3_aa: CASSTKNIQYF
cdr3_nt: TGTGCCAGCAGTACAAAAAACATTCAGTACTTC

j_call: TRBJ1-3
v_call: TRBV27
d_call: TRBD1
clone_size: .
cdr3_aa: CASSLYGQGISGNTIYF
cdr3_nt: TGTGCCAGCAGTTTATACGGACAGGGGATCTCTGGAAACACCATATATTTT

j_call: TRBJ1-3
v_call: TRBV18
d_call: TRBD1
clone_size: .
cdr3_aa: CASSRVPGQGPGNTIYF
cdr3_nt: TGTGCCAGCTCACGCGTCCCGGGACAGGGGCCTGGAAACACCATATATTTT

j_call: TRBJ1-2
v_call: TRBV30
d_call: TRBD1
clone_size: few
cdr3_aa: CAWSTGGGYTF
cdr3_nt: TGTGCCTGGAGTACAGGGGGTGGCTACACCTTC

j_call: TRBJ1-1
v_call: TRBV6-5
d_call: .
clone_size: .
cdr3_aa: CASSYSVRNTEAFF
cdr3_nt: TGTGCCAGCAGTTACTCGGTCAGGAACACTGAAGCTTTCTTT

j_call: TRBJ2-1
v_call: TRBV4-2
d_call: TRBD2
clone_size: .
cdr3_aa: CASSQGAGGGAYNEQFF
cdr3_nt: TGTGCCAGCAGCCAAGGAGCCGGCGGGGGGGCTTACAATGAGCAGTTCTTC

j_call: TRBJ1-3
v_call: TRBV5-1
d_call: .
clone_size: .
cdr3_aa: CASSLDMSSGNTIYF
cdr3_nt: TGCGCCAGCAGCTTGGATATGAGCTCTGGAAACACCATATATTTT

j_call: TRBJ2-6
v_call: TRBV7-9
d_call: .
clone_size: .
cdr3_aa: CASSVTESSGANVLTF
cdr3_nt: TGTGCCAGCAGCGTGACAGAGAGCTCTGGGGCCAACGTCCTGACTTTC

j_call: TRBJ2-4
v_call: TRBV7-5
d_call: .
clone_size: .
cdr3_aa: CVRSWPGLAGGDIQYF
cdr3_nt: TGTGTCAGAAGCTGGCCGGGACTAGCGGGAGGGGACATTCAGTACTTC

j_call: TRBJ2-1
v_call: TRBV7-9
d_call: TRBD2
clone_size: .
cdr3_aa: CASSRGGGAGGTRNEQFF
cdr3_nt: TGTGCCAGCAGTCGAGGGGGAGGAGCGGGGGGGACCCGGAATGAGCAGTTCTTC

j_call: TRBJ1-1
v_call: TRBV7-9
d_call: .
clone_size: .
cdr3_aa: CASSYGITEAFF
cdr3_nt: TGTGCCAGCAGCTACGGGATCACTGAAGCTTTCTTT

j_call: TRBJ2-7
v_call: TRBV6-1
d_call: .
clone_size: .
cdr3_aa: CASRRDRVSSYEQYF
cdr3_nt: TGTGCCAGCAGACGAGACAGAGTTAGCTCCTACGAGCAGTACTTC

j_call: TRBJ2-5
v_call: TRBV5-1
d_call: .
clone_size: .
cdr3_aa: CASSEQGWQETQYF
cdr3_nt: TGCGCCAGCAGCGAACAGGGTTGGCAAGAGACCCAGTACTTC

j_call: TRBJ2-7
v_call: TRBV4-1
d_call: TRBD1
clone_size: .
cdr3_aa: CASSHVNLGQAYEQYF
cdr3_nt: TGCGCCAGCAGCCACGTTAATTTAGGACAGGCCTACGAGCAGTACTTC

j_call: TRBJ1-5
v_call: TRBV29-1
d_call: .
clone_size: .
cdr3_aa: CSVHWGDSNQPQHF
cdr3_nt: TGCAGCGTTCATTGGGGGGATAGCAATCAGCCCCAGCATTTT

j_call: TRBJ1-3
v_call: TRBV5-1
d_call: .
clone_size: .
cdr3_aa: CASSLDGRNSGNTIYF
cdr3_nt: TGCGCCAGCAGCTTGGATGGCAGGAACTCTGGAAACACCATATATTTT

j_call: TRBJ2-7
v_call: TRBV5-1
d_call: TRBD1
clone_size: .
cdr3_aa: CASSVGQGAYEQYF
cdr3_nt: TGCGCCAGCAGCGTGGGACAGGGGGCATACGAGCAGTACTTC

j_call: TRBJ2-7
v_call: TRBV30
d_call: TRBD2
clone_size: .
cdr3_aa: CAWGTWRGALSYEQYF
cdr3_nt: TGTGCCTGGGGGACATGGCGGGGGGCCCTCTCCTACGAGCAGTACTTC

j_call: TRBJ2-2
v_call: TRBV7-6
d_call: TRBD2
clone_size: .
cdr3_aa: CASSLRPLAGSITGELFF
cdr3_nt: TGTGCCAGCAGCTTAAGGCCGCTAGCGGGGTCGATCACCGGGGAGCTGTTTTTT

j_call: TRBJ2-1
v_call: TRBV5-1
d_call: TRBD1
clone_size: .
cdr3_aa: CASSFRTGGDEQFF
cdr3_nt: TGCGCCAGCAGCTTTCGGACAGGGGGAGATGAGCAGTTCTTC

j_call: TRBJ2-3
v_call: TRBV5-1
d_call: .
clone_size: .
cdr3_aa: CASSLASSTDTQYF
cdr3_nt: TGCGCCAGCAGCTTGGCCTCGAGCACAGATACGCAGTATTTT

j_call: TRBJ1-2
v_call: TRBV19
d_call: TRBD1
clone_size: .
cdr3_aa: CASTEGAAWGYTF
cdr3_nt: TGTGCCAGTACCGAGGGGGCTGCTTGGGGCTACACCTTC

j_call: TRBJ1-2
v_call: TRBV19
d_call: .
clone_size: few
cdr3_aa: CASTVDSDYGYTF
cdr3_nt: TGTGCCAGTACCGTGGACAGTGACTATGGCTACACCTTC

j_call: TRBJ2-5
v_call: TRBV6-5
d_call: .
clone_size: .
cdr3_aa: CASSYSPSQETQYF
cdr3_nt: TGTGCCAGCAGTTACTCTCCTAGTCAAGAGACCCAGTACTTC

j_call: TRBJ2-7
v_call: TRBV4-1
d_call: TRBD2
clone_size: .
cdr3_aa: CASSQDKLAGGLSYEQYF
cdr3_nt: TGCGCCAGCAGCCAAGATAAGCTAGCGGGGGGCCTGTCGTACGAGCAGTACTTC